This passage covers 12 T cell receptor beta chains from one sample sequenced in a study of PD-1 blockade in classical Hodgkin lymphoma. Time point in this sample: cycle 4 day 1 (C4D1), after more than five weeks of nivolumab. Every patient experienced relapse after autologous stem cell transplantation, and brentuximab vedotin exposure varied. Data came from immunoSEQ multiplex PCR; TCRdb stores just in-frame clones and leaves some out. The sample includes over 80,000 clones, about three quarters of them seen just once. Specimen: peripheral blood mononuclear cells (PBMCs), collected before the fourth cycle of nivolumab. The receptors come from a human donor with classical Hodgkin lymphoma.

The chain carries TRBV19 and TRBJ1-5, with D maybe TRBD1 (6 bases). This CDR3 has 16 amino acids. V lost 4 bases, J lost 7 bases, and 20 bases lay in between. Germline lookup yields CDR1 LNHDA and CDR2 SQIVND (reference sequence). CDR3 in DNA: TGTGCCAGTAGTACACTCCTACAGGGAGCGGGCCAGCCCCAGCATTTT. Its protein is CASSTLLQGAGQPQHF.

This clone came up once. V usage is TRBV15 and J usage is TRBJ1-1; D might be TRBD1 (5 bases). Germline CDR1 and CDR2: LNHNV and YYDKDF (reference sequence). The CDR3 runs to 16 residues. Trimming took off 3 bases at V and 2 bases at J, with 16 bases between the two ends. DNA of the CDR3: TGTGCCACCAGCAGTACCCCTGGGGCGGGCAACACTGAAGCTTTCTTT. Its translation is CATSSTPGAGNTEAFF.

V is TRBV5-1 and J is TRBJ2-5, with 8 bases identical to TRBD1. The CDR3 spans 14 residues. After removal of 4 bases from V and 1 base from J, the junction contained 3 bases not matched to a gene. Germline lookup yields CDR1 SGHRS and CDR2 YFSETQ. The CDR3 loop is CASSLGQGQETQYF. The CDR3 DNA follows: TGCGCCAGCAGCCTAGGACAGGGCCAAGAGACCCAGTACTTC.

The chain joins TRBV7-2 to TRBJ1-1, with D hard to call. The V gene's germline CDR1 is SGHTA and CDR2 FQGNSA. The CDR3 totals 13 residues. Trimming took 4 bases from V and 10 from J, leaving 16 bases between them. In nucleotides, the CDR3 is TGTGCCAGCAGCTCCGGGGTCCCCTCGGGAGCTTTCTTT. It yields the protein CASSSGVPSGAFF.

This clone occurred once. The CDR3 sequence is CAISERGGGTDTQYF. The CDR3 region has the DNA TGTGCCATCAGTGAAAGGGGAGGGGGCACAGATACGCAGTATTTT. The chain couples TRBV10-3 to TRBJ2-3; 7 bases are shared with TRBD2. Germline CDR1 is ENHRY and CDR2 is SYGVKD. V gave up 3 bases and J gave up 1 base; unmatched junction bases: 4. The CDR3 has 15 amino acids.

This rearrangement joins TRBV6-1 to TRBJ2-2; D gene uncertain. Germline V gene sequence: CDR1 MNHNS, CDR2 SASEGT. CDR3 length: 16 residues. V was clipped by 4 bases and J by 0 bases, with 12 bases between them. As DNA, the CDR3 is TGTGCCAGCAGTGCGAGTGACCTCGCGAACACCGGGGAGCTGTTTTTT. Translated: CASSASDLANTGELFF.

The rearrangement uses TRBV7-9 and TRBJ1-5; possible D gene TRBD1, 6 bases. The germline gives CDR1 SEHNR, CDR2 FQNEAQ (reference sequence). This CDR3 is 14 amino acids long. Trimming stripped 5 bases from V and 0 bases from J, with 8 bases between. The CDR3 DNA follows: TGTGCCAGCAGCCGGGACATTAGCAATCAGCCCCAGCATTTT. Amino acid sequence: CASSRDISNQPQHF.

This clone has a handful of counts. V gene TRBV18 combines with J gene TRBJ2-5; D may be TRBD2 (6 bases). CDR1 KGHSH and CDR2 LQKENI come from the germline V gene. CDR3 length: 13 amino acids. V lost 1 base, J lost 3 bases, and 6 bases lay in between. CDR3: CASSPRREETQYF. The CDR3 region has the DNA TGTGCCAGCTCACCACGGAGGGAAGAGACCCAGTACTTC. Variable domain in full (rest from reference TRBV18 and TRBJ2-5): NAGVMQNPRHLVRRRGQEARLRCSPMKGHSHVYWYRQLPEEGLKFMVYLQKENIIDESGMPKERFSAEFPKEGPSILRIQQVVRGDSAAYFCASSPRREETQYFGPGTRLLVL.

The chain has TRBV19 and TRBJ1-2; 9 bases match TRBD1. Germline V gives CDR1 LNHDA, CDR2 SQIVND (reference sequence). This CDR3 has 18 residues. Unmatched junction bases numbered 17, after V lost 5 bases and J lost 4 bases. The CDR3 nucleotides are TGTGCCAGTAGTTCCCGAACAGGGGGCGGGAGAATGGTCTATGGCTACACCTTC. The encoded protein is CASSSRTGGGRMVYGYTF.

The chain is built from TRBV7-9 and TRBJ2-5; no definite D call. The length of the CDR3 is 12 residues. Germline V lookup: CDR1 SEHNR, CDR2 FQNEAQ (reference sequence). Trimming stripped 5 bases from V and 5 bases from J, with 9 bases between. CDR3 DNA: TGTGCCAGCAGCCCCGACGGGGAGACCCAGTACTTC. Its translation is CASSPDGETQYF.

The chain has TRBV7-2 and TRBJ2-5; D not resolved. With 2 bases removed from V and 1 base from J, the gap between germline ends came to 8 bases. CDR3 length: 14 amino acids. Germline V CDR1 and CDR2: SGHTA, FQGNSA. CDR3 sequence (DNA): TGTGCCAGCAGCTTATTTGGTAGCCAAGAGACCCAGTACTTC. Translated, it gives CASSLFGSQETQYF.

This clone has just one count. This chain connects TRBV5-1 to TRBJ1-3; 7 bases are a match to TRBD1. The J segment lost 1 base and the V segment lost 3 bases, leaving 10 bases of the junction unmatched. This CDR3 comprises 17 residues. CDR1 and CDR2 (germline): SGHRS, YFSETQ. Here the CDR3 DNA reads TGCGCCAGCAGCTGGGGGGGACAGATGGGATCTGGAAACACCATATATTTT. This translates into CASSWGGQMGSGNTIYF.